One and the same sample provided the 12 T cell receptor beta chains below, sequenced in a study of T-cell memory formation after mild COVID-19. One entry per CDR3 protein results from TCRdb running MiXCR on the 5' RACE reads. The repertoire has under 300,000 distinct CDR3 sequences, about 16% of them found once; the top ten carry approximately 23%. Specimen: PBMCs or a T cell subset sorted from them (not recorded which). These receptors were obtained from a man aged 18 to 30 who had mild COVID-19 (a few samples of this study predate the infection). Cell type and time point are not known.

V gene TRBV7-9 combines with J gene TRBJ1-4, with D unresolved. The germline CDR1 and CDR2 sequences are SEHNR and FQNEAQ (reference sequence). This CDR3 is built from 12 residues. Between the trimmed V and J ends, which lost 4 bases and 6 bases, there was a span of 6 bases. CDR3 residues: CASSSLYEKLFF. CDR3 nucleotides: TGTGCCAGCAGCTCCCTGTATGAAAAACTGTTTTTT.

The V gene is TRBV5-4, the J gene TRBJ2-1; the D gene could be TRBD1 or TRBD2 (5 bases each). From germline, CDR1 is SGHNT and CDR2 YYREEE (reference sequence). The ends were cut back, 3 bases at V and 0 bases at J, with 10 bases in the middle. This CDR3 has 15 amino acids. In DNA, the CDR3 is TGTGCCAGCAGCTCGGGGCGGGTCTCCTACAATGAGCAGTTCTTC. Its translation: CASSSGRVSYNEQFF.

The chain is built from TRBV7-8 and TRBJ2-2; weak D call: TRBD1 (6 bases). The CDR3 has 15 residues. The germline V and J ends were trimmed by 2 bases and 2 bases, with 9 bases remaining between them. Germline-derived CDR1 and CDR2 are SGHVS and FQNEAQ. The CDR3 DNA reads TGTGCCAGCAGCTTACAGGGGCCTAACACCGGGGAGCTGTTTTTT. Residues: CASSLQGPNTGELFF. Looking up the rest from reference TRBV7-8 and TRBJ2-2 gives the full variable domain: GAGVSQSPRYKVAKRGQDVALRCDPISGHVSLFWYQQALGQGPEFLTYFQNEAQLDKSGLPSDRFFAERPEGSVSTLKIQRTQQEDSAVYLCASSLQGPNTGELFFGEGSRLTVL.

This clonotype was counted between two and nine times. This CDR3 is CASSERRGADTQYF. For the CDR3, the DNA is TGCGCCAGCAGTGAAAGGAGAGGCGCAGATACGCAGTATTTT. V usage is TRBV10-1 and J usage is TRBJ2-3; D is ambiguous. V was trimmed by 3 bases and J by 4 bases, leaving 11 bases between them. The CDR3 length is 14 residues. Looked up from germline, CDR1 is WNHNN and CDR2 is SYGVQD (reference sequence).

This clonotype was detected only a few times. The chain employs TRBV11-2 and TRBJ2-7, with TRBD1 matching over 7 bases. J was trimmed by 6 bases and V by 1 base; bases with no gene match: 0. Per germline, CDR1 SGHAT and CDR2 FQNNGV. CDR3 length: 12 amino acids. The CDR3 bases are TGTGCCAGCAGCTTAGGGACAGGCGAGCAGTACTTC. Its protein is CASSLGTGEQYF. The entire variable domain, with the rest obtained from reference TRBV11-2 and TRBJ2-7, is as follows: EAGVAQSPRYKIIEKRQSVAFWCNPISGHATLYWYQQILGQGPKLLIQFQNNGVVDDSQLPKDRFSAERLKGVDSTLKIQPAKLEDSAVYLCASSLGTGEQYFGPGTRLTVT.

This clonotype was counted only a few times. The V gene is TRBV24-1, the J gene TRBJ2-3, with 11 bases fitting TRBD2. Germline CDR1 reads KGHDR; CDR2 reads SFDVKD. The V segment lost 0 bases and the J segment 4 bases; nucleotides outside the gene matches: 2. This CDR3 spans 16 amino acids. The CDR3, as DNA: TGTGCCACCAGTGATTTGGTAGCGGGGGGGCCAGATACGCAGTATTTT. It codes for CATSDLVAGGPDTQYF.

V usage is TRBV19 and J usage is TRBJ1-1; TRBD1 matches at 8 bases. The CDR3 is 14 amino acids. V dropped 5 bases and J dropped 5; count of bases not matched to a gene: 7. The germline V gene encodes CDR1 LNHDA and CDR2 SQIVND (reference sequence). The CDR3: CASSRQGLLTEAFF. The CDR3 coding sequence is TGTGCCAGTAGTCGACAGGGGTTGCTTACTGAAGCTTTCTTT.

At least ten counts were recorded for this clonotype. The CDR3 protein is CASSLGLGAGSGETQYF. The CDR3 nucleotides are TGTGCCAGCAGCCTAGGCTTAGGGGCGGGGTCCGGGGAGACCCAGTACTTC. This chain uses TRBV7-2 with TRBJ2-5; tentative D call: TRBD2 (6 bases). The length of the CDR3 is 17 residues. The V end was cut by 5 bases, the J end by 5 bases, with 24 bases between. Germline V gene sequence: CDR1 SGHTA, CDR2 FQGNSA.

The table lists this clonotype with a few counts. The V and J genes are TRBV5-1 and TRBJ2-5; TRBD2 agrees at 9 bases. The J segment lost 4 bases and the V segment lost 4 bases, leaving 11 bases of the junction unmatched. This CDR3 has 16 amino acids. Germline V CDR1 and CDR2: SGHRS, YFSETQ. This CDR3 reads CASSPSSGGPGETQYF. Here the CDR3 DNA reads TGCGCCAGCAGCCCGAGTAGCGGGGGCCCCGGAGAGACCCAGTACTTC.

The chain is built from TRBV7-9 and TRBJ1-1, with a tentative D call TRBD1 (6 bases). The CDR3 is 14 amino acids. Deletions cut 5 bases from V and 7 bases from J, with 17 bases between. Germline assignment: CDR1 SEHNR and CDR2 FQNEAQ (reference sequence). DNA of the CDR3: TGTGCCAGCAGCCACCCACAGGGAACCAGTGAAGCTTTCTTT. Protein sequence: CASSHPQGTSEAFF.

This clonotype was counted only a few times. The genes are TRBV29-1 and TRBJ1-1, with D possibly being TRBD1 (5 bases). In germline, CDR1 is SQVTM, CDR2 ANQGSEA. The CDR3 runs 16 residues. V shed 4 bases and J shed 0 bases, with 18 bases lying between them. The CDR3 reads CSVVRGGRHMNTEAFF. CDR3 sequence (DNA): TGCAGCGTTGTCCGTGGGGGGAGACACATGAACACTGAAGCTTTCTTT.

This clonotype was recorded a few times. The rearrangement joins TRBV3-1 to TRBJ1-2; weak D call: TRBD1 (5 bases). The V gene's germline CDR1 is LGHDT and CDR2 YNNKEL (reference sequence). The CDR3 length is 11 residues. The germline V and J ends were trimmed by 4 bases and 11 bases, with 11 bases remaining between them. CDR3 sequence: CASSRGTSYTF. For the CDR3, the DNA is TGTGCCAGCAGCCGAGGGACGAGTTACACCTTC.